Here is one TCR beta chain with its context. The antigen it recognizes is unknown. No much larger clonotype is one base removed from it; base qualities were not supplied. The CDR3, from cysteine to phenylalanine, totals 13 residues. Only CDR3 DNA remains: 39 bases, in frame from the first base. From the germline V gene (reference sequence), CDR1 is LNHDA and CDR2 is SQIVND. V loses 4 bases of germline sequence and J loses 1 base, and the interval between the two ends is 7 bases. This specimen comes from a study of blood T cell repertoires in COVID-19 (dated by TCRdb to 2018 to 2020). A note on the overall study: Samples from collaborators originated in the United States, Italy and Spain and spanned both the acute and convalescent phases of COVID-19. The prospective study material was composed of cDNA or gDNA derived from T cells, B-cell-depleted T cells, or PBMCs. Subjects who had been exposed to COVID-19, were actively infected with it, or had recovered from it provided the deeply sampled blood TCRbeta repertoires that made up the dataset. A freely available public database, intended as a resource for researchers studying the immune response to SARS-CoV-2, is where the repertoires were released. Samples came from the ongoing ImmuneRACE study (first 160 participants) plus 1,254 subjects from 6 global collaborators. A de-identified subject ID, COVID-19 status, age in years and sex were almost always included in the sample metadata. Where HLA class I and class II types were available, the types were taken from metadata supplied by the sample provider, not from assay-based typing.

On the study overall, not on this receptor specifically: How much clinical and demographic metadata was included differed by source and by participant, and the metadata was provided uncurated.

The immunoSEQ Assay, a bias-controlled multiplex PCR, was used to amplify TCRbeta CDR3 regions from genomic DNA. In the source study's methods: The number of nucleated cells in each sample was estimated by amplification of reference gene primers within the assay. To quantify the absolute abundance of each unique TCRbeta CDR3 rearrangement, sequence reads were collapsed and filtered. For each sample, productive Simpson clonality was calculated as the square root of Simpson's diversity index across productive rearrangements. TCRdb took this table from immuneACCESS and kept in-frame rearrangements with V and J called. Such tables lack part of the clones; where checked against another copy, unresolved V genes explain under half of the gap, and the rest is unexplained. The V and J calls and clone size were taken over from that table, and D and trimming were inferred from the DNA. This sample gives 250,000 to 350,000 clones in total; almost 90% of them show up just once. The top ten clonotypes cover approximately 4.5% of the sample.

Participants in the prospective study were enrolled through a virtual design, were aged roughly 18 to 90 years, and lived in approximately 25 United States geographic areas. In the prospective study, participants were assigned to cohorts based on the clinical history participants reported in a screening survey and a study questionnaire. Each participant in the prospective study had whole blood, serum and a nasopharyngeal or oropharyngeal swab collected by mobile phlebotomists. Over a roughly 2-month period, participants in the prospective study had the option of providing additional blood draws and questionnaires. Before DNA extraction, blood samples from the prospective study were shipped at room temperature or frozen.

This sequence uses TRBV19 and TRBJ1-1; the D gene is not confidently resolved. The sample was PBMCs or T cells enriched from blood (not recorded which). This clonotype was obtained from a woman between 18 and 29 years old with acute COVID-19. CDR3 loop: CASSTSPNTEAFF. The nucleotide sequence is TGTGCCAGTAGTACCAGTCCGAACACTGAAGCTTTCTTT.